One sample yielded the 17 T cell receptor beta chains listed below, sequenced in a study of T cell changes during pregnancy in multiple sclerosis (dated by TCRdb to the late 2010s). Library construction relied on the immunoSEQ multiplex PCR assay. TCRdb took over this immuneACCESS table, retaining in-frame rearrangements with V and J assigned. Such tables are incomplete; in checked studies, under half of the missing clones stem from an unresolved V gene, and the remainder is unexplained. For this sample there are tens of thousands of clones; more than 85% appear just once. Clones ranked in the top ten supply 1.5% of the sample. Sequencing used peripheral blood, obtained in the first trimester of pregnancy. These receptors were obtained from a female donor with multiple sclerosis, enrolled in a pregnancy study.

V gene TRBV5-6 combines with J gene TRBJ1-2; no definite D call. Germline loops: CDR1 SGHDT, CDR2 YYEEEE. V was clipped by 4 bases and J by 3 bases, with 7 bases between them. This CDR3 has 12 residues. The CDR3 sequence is CASSADYYGYTF. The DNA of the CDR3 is TGTGCCAGCAGCGCGGACTACTATGGCTACACCTTC.

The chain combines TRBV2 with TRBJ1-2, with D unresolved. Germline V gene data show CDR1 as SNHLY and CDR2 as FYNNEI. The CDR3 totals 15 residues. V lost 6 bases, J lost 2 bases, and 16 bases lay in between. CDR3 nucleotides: TGTGCCAGCAGCCTGCTGGCGGTAATGAACTATGGCTACACCTTC. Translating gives CASSLLAVMNYGYTF.

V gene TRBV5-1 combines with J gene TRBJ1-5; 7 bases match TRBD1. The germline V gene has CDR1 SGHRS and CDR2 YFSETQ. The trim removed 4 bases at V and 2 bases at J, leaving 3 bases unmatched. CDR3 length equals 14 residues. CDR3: CASSPGQGNQPQHF. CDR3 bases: TGCGCCAGCAGCCCTGGACAGGGCAATCAGCCCCAGCATTTT.

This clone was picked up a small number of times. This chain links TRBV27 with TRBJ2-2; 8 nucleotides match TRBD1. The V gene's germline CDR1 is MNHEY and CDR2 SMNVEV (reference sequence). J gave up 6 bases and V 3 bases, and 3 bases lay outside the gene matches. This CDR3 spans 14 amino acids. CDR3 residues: CASSFTQGAGELFF. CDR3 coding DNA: TGTGCCAGCAGTTTTACACAGGGGGCCGGGGAGCTGTTTTTT.

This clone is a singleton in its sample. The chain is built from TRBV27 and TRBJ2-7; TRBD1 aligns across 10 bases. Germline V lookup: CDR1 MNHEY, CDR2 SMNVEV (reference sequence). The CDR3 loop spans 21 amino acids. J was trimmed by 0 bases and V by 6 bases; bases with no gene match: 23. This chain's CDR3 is CASRINPGTGVLQGASYEQYF. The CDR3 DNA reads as TGTGCCAGCAGGATCAACCCCGGGACAGGGGTATTACAAGGGGCCTCCTACGAGCAGTACTTC.

CDR3 loop: CASSSYSYEQYF. DNA for the CDR3: TGTGCCAGCAGTTCTTACAGTTACGAGCAGTACTTC. The chain links TRBV28 to TRBJ2-7; D uncertain. Germline V gene data show CDR1 as MDHEN and CDR2 as SYDVKM. V was trimmed by 4 bases and J by 4 bases, leaving 8 bases between them. The CDR3 runs to 12 residues.

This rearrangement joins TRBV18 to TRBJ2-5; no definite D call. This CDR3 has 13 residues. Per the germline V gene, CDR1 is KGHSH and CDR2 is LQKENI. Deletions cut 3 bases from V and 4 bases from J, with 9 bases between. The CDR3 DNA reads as TGTGCCAGCTCACCCCTCCAGTCAGAGACCCAGTACTTC. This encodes CASSPLQSETQYF.

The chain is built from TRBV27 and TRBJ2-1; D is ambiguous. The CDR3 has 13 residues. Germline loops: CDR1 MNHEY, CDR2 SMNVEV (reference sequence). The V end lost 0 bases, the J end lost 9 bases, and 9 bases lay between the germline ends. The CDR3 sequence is CASSLSELGEQFF. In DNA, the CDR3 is TGTGCCAGCAGTTTATCGGAGTTGGGTGAGCAGTTCTTC.

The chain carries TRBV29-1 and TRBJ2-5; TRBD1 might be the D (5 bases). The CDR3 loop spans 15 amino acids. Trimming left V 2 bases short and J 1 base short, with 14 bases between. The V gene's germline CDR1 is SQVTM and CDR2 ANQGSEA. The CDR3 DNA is TGCAGCGTTGAAAGGCAGGGCTTACTCCAAGAGACCCAGTACTTC. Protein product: CSVERQGLLQETQYF. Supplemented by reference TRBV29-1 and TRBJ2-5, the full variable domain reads SAVISQKPSRDICQRGTSLTIQCQVDSQVTMMFWYRQQPGQSLTLIATANQGSEATYESGFVIDKFPISRPNLTFSTLTVSNMSPEDSSIYLCSVERQGLLQETQYFGPGTRLLVL.

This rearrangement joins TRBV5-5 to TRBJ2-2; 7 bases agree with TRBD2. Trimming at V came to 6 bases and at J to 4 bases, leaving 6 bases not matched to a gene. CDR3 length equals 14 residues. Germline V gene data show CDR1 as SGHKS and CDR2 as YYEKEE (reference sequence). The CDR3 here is CASIPGGRTGELFF. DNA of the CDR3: TGTGCCAGCATCCCGGGAGGCCGCACCGGGGAGCTGTTTTTT.

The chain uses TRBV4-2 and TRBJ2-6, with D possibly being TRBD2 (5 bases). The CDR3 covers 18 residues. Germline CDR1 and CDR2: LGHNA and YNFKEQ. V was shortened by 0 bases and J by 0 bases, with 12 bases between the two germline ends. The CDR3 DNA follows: TGTGCCAGCAGCCAAGAATCGGGAACCTACTCTGGGGCCAACGTCCTGACTTTC. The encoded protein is CASSQESGTYSGANVLTF.

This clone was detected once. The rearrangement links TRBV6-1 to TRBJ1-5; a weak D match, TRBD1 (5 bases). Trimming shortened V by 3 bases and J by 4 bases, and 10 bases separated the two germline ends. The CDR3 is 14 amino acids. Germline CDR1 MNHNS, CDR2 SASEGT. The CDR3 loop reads CASSDRVANQPQHF. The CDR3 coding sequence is TGTGCCAGCAGTGACAGGGTTGCAAATCAGCCCCAGCATTTT.

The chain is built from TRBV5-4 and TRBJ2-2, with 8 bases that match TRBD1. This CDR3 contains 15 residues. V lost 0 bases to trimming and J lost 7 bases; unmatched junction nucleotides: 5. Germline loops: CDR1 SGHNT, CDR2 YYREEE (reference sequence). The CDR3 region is CASSLGTGSNGELFF. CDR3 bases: TGTGCCAGCAGCTTGGGGACAGGGTCGAACGGGGAGCTGTTTTTT.

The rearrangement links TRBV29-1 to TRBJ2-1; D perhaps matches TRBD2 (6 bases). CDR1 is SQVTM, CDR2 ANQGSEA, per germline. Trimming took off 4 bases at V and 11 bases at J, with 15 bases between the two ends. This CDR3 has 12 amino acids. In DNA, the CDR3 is TGCAGCGTTGTTTCCGGGAGCACCCAGCAGTTCTTC. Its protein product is CSVVSGSTQQFF.

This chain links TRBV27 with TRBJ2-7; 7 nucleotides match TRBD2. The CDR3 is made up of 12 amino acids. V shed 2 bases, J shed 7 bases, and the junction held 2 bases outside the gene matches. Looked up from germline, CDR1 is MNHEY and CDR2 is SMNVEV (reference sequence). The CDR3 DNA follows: TGTGCCAGCAGTTTAACCGGGAGGGAGCAGTACTTC. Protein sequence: CASSLTGREQYF.

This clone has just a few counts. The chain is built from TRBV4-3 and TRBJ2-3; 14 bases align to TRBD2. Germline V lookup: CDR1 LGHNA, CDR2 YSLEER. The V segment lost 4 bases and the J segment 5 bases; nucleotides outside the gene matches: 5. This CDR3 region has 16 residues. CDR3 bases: TGCGCCAGCAGCCCTGGGACTAGCGGGAGTAAAGATACGCAGTATTTT. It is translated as CASSPGTSGSKDTQYF.

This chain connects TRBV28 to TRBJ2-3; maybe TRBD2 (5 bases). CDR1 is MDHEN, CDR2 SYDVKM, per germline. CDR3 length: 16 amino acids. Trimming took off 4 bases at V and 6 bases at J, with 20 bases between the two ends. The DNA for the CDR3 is TGTGCCAGCAGTTCCCCTGAGGCCGGGGTGACCGATACGCAGTATTTT. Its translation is CASSSPEAGVTDTQYF.